The rows below give T cell receptor beta chains drawn from one sample of a study of vaccination and CD4 T cells after COVID-19. No antigen has been assigned to these receptors. TCRdb used MiXCR to reprocess the PCR reads, holding one entry per CDR3 protein. The sample gives tens of thousands of distinct CDR3 sequences, about 33% of which show up once; around 12% is in the top ten. The sample comprised cultured CD4+ T cells from blood. Source of these receptors: a human donor with COVID-19. CDR3s include the opening cysteine and the closing phenylalanine or tryptophan. The order of the fields is J gene, clone size, V gene, D gene, CDR3 DNA, CDR3 protein. D genes are given only for firm matches. Rows may omit the clone size; those that give it use once, few, many or a size class.

J: TRBJ2-2; size: NA; V: TRBV7-7; D: NA; DNA: TGTGCTAGCAGCTACGGATCTACGAACACCGGGGAGCTGTTTTTT; CDR3: CASSYGSTNTGELFF
J: TRBJ1-2; size: NA; V: TRBV30; D: NA; DNA: TGTGCCGGATCCCCGGATAGGGGGATTAGGGGCTACACCTTC; CDR3: CAGSPDRGIRGYTF
J: TRBJ2-2; size: few; V: TRBV6-5; D: NA; DNA: TGTGCCAGCAGTTTACTCACCCCAGGGACCGGGGAGCTGTTTTTT; CDR3: CASSLLTPGTGELFF
J: TRBJ2-2; size: NA; V: TRBV15; D: NA; DNA: TGTGCCACCAGGTTCGGTAGGGTGGGCACCGGGGAGCTGTTTTTT; CDR3: CATRFGRVGTGELFF
J: TRBJ2-1; size: once; V: TRBV12-5; D: TRBD2; DNA: TGTGCTAGTGGTCCACCGGGGACTATATCGCAGTTCTTC; CDR3: CASGPPGTISQFF
J: TRBJ2-2; size: NA; V: TRBV2; D: NA; DNA: TGTGCCGGCACCGGGACGTCGGGCACCGGGGAGCTGTTTTTT; CDR3: CAGTGTSGTGELFF
J: TRBJ2-3; size: NA; V: TRBV7-3; D: TRBD2; DNA: TGTGCCAGCAGCTTAAACCCTAGCGGGGGGACCTTCACAGATACGCAGTATTTT; CDR3: CASSLNPSGGTFTDTQYF
J: TRBJ2-3; size: few; V: TRBV11-3; D: NA; DNA: TGTGCCAGCAGCCCCGGGTGGCAGGGAGACACAGATACGCAGTATTTT; CDR3: CASSPGWQGDTDTQYF
J: TRBJ2-3; size: NA; V: TRBV10-3; D: TRBD1; DNA: TGTGCCATCGGGCCCGGGACAGAACCCACAGATACGCAGTATTTT; CDR3: CAIGPGTEPTDTQYF
J: TRBJ2-6; size: few; V: TRBV12-3/TRBV12-4; D: TRBD2; DNA: TGTGCCAGCAGCCGGGGGGATAGCCGCTCTGGGGCCAACGTCCTGACTTTC; CDR3: CASSRGDSRSGANVLTF
J: TRBJ2-1; size: NA; V: TRBV11-1; D: TRBD2; DNA: TGTGCCAGCAGCCAGCTAGCGGGGGCCTACAATGAGCAGTTCTTC; CDR3: CASSQLAGAYNEQFF
J: TRBJ2-3; size: once; V: TRBV12-5; D: NA; DNA: TGTGCTCCCAGGGGAATCGGAGATACGCAGTATTTT; CDR3: CAPRGIGDTQYF
J: TRBJ2-2; size: few; V: TRBV7-3; D: TRBD2; DNA: TGTGCCAGCAGCTTAACTAGCGGGGGGCGACGAAACACCGGGGAGCTGTTTTTT; CDR3: CASSLTSGGRRNTGELFF
J: TRBJ1-2; size: few; V: TRBV2; D: NA; DNA: TGTGCCGGGACGGAAGGGGGGTTACGTGGCTACACCTTC; CDR3: CAGTEGGLRGYTF
J: TRBJ1-3; size: few; V: TRBV2; D: NA; DNA: TGTGCCAGCAGTGAATTCCCGGCCTCCTCTGGAAACACCATATATTTT; CDR3: CASSEFPASSGNTIYF
J: TRBJ2-7; size: few; V: TRBV10-3; D: TRBD1; DNA: TGTGCCATCAGAAAGACAGGGCAGCCCCTATACTTC; CDR3: CAIRKTGQPLYF
J: TRBJ2-1; size: NA; V: TRBV6-1; D: NA; DNA: TGTGCCAGCAGAGACCCTGGTTACTACAATGAGCAGTTCTTC; CDR3: CASRDPGYYNEQFF
J: TRBJ2-7; size: NA; V: TRBV19; D: TRBD1; DNA: TGTGCCAGTAGTAGAGAGCACAGGGGCATTTACGAGCAGTACTTC; CDR3: CASSREHRGIYEQYF
J: TRBJ1-4; size: NA; V: TRBV28; D: NA; DNA: TGTGCCAGCAGTTTAGGCCAGGGGACAACTAATGAAAAACTGTTTTTT; CDR3: CASSLGQGTTNEKLFF
J: TRBJ2-5; size: few; V: TRBV25-1; D: TRBD1; DNA: TGTGCCAGCAGTGAGGGACAGGGGTGGACAAGAGGCCAGTACTTC; CDR3: CASSEGQGWTRGQYF
J: TRBJ1-1; size: NA; V: TRBV19; D: TRBD1; DNA: TGTGCCAGTACCCGGGACAGGGGCTTGAACACTGAAGCTTTCTTT; CDR3: CASTRDRGLNTEAFF
J: TRBJ2-4; size: few; V: TRBV12-3/TRBV12-4; D: NA; DNA: TGTGCCAGCAGCCCAACCAAAAACATTCAGTACTTC; CDR3: CASSPTKNIQYF
J: TRBJ1-6; size: NA; V: TRBV28; D: NA; DNA: TGTGCCAGCAGGCCTACAGGGCCCTATAATTCACCCCTCCACTTT; CDR3: CASRPTGPYNSPLHF
J: TRBJ2-7; size: few; V: TRBV11-2; D: TRBD1; DNA: TGTGCCAGCAGCTTAGACAGGGGGCAATACGAGCAGTACTTC; CDR3: CASSLDRGQYEQYF
J: TRBJ2-1; size: few; V: TRBV7-2; D: TRBD1; DNA: TGTGCCAGCAGCCTCGGGACAGGGGGTTTCTATGAGCAGTTCTTC; CDR3: CASSLGTGGFYEQFF
J: TRBJ2-7; size: once; V: TRBV5-1; D: TRBD2; DNA: TGCGCCAGCAGCCCAGGACCGGGACTAGCGGGGAACTACGAGCAGTACTTC; CDR3: CASSPGPGLAGNYEQYF
J: TRBJ1-2; size: few; V: TRBV30; D: NA; DNA: TGTGCCTGGAGTGGTGGGGACGAGGGGGAATATGGCTACACCTTC; CDR3: CAWSGGDEGEYGYTF
J: TRBJ1-3; size: few; V: TRBV7-2; D: NA; DNA: TGTGCCAGCAGCCCGCAGACAGGATCCGGAAACACCATATATTTT; CDR3: CASSPQTGSGNTIYF
J: TRBJ1-5; size: few; V: TRBV12-3/TRBV12-4; D: NA; DNA: TGTGCCAGCAGTCGACGCAATCAGCCCCAGCATTTT; CDR3: CASSRRNQPQHF